The rows below give T cell receptor beta chains drawn from one sample of a study of blood T cell repertoires in COVID-19. Clones were read by immunoSEQ multiplex PCR, and TCRdb kept only the in-frame ones, dropping some. The sample has some 220,000 clones, around 80% seen once. Sequences were obtained from peripheral blood. These receptors all stem from a human donor in a cohort sampled during active COVID-19. CDR3s leave out the opening cysteine and the closing phenylalanine or tryptophan. Each record gives: V gene, CDR3 protein.

TRBV5-1	ASSLRGSTDTQY
TRBV4-1	ASRQGSGSGANVLT
TRBV9	ASSGGQGDQPQH
TRBV2	ASRRDSQPQH
TRBV4-2	ASSHPIGGGQGGKLF
TRBV9	ASTRGGPGTEAF
TRBV6-5	ASSFRTGGFHEQF
TRBV6-4	ASSVLQGPGEQF
TRBV7-9	ASSPLLTGNSGNTIY
TRBV6-6	ASSYAGNQPQH
TRBV5-8	ASSRRQGLYNSPLH
TRBV24-1	ATSGAADYGYT
TRBV6-1	ASSENIRAGEQY
TRBV9	ASSVVNYGYT
TRBV19	ASNTRGLGNTIY
TRBV5-6	ASSLEGARGYGYT
TRBV28	ASSLGTGVGNTIY
TRBV7-2	ASSRTRAGELF
TRBV7-2	ASSSGGDLYGYT
TRBV7-9	ASSLTGTGALKQY
TRBV4-1	ASSLGLAGRETQY
TRBV3-1/TRBV3-2	ASSLQGYREKLF
TRBV5-4	ASSPSPSLAGGDQETQY
TRBV3-1/TRBV3-2	ASSQGTGIGYEQY
TRBV7-2	ASSLAVRGAYGYT
TRBV28	ASSLLRTGGGGYT
TRBV12-3/TRBV12-4	ASSLEGVGYT
TRBV18	ASSPRTSGRGTDTQY
TRBV3-1/TRBV3-2	ASSPGGGRVGNIQY
TRBV19	ASSIRQGESYEQY